One and the same sample provided the 20 T cell receptor beta chains below, sequenced in a study of T cell changes during pregnancy in multiple sclerosis (dated by TCRdb to about 2019). Library prep was done by the immunoSEQ multiplex PCR assay. TCRdb took over this immuneACCESS table, retaining in-frame rearrangements with V and J assigned. Such tables are incomplete; in checked studies, under half of the missing clones stem from an unresolved V gene, and the remainder is unexplained. This sample lists approximately 45,000 clones; 92% were detected once. The ten largest clones add up to approximately 0.41% of the sample. This specimen was CD4+ T cells from peripheral blood mononuclear cells, taken in the second trimester of pregnancy. The receptors shown here come from a female donor in good health, enrolled as a control in a pregnancy study.

J is TRBJ2-3 and V is TRBV7-3, with TRBD1 matching over 12 bases. V dropped 5 bases and J dropped 0; count of bases not matched to a gene: 3. Germline CDR1 and CDR2: SGHTA and FQGTGA. There are 16 residues in the CDR3. The CDR3 sequence is CASSQGQGASTDTQYF. The CDR3 DNA is TGTGCCAGCAGCCAGGGACAGGGGGCTAGCACAGATACGCAGTATTTT.

V usage is TRBV9 and J usage is TRBJ2-7, with D unclear. There are 13 residues in the CDR3. V shed 5 bases and J shed 0 bases, with 9 bases lying between them. Germline CDR1 and CDR2: SGDLS and YYNGEE. The DNA for the CDR3 is TGTGCCAGCAGTGCGGCGAGCTCCTACGAGCAGTACTTC. Amino acid sequence: CASSAASSYEQYF.

The chain links TRBV20-1 to TRBJ1-4; D gene uncertain. Trimming took off 2 bases at V and 8 bases at J, with 3 bases between the two ends. This CDR3 comprises 10 residues. Looked up from germline, CDR1 is DFQATT and CDR2 is SNEGSKA (reference sequence). DNA of the CDR3: TGCAGTGCTAGATCGGAAAAACTGTTTTTT. This encodes CSARSEKLFF.

The CDR3 spells CAIPTSGGVEETQYF. In DNA, the CDR3 is TGTGCCATCCCGACTAGCGGGGGGGTCGAGGAGACCCAGTACTTC. This chain links TRBV7-9 with TRBJ2-5, with 14 bases aligning to TRBD2. Germline loops: CDR1 SEHNR, CDR2 FQNEAQ (reference sequence). V dropped 10 bases and J dropped 5; count of bases not matched to a gene: 9. This CDR3 has 15 amino acids.

The chain has TRBV19 and TRBJ2-1; tentative D call: TRBD2 (5 bases). Germline CDR1 reads LNHDA; CDR2 reads SQIVND (reference sequence). The CDR3 length is 15 residues. Trimming removed 7 bases at V and 4 bases at J, with 17 bases between. The DNA for the CDR3 is TGTGCCAGTAACAGCGCTGCTCGAGGGTACAATGAGCAGTTCTTC. As protein: CASNSAARGYNEQFF. Variable domain in full (rest from reference TRBV19 and TRBJ2-1): DGGITQSPKYLFRKEGQNVTLSCEQNLNHDAMYWYRQDPGQGLRLIYYSQIVNDFQKGDIAEGYSVSREKKESFPLTVTSAQKNPTAFYLCASNSAARGYNEQFFGPGTRLTVL.

The chain carries TRBV7-8 and TRBJ1-1, with 7 bases that match TRBD1. After removal of 4 bases from V and 1 base from J, the junction contained 6 bases not matched to a gene. There are 15 residues in the CDR3. CDR1 is SGHVS and CDR2 is FQNEAQ in the germline V gene. CDR3 amino acids: CASSWGRDRNTEAFF. CDR3 bases: TGTGCCAGCAGCTGGGGTCGGGACAGGAACACTGAAGCTTTCTTT.

V is TRBV6-5 and J is TRBJ1-3; no definite D call. Trimming stripped 10 bases from V and 3 bases from J, with 16 bases between. CDR3 length: 14 residues. Germline CDR1 reads MNHEY; CDR2 reads SVGAGI. The CDR3 DNA sequence: TGTGCCACACACGGGGAAAGCTTTGGAAACACCATATATTTT. This codes for CATHGESFGNTIYF.

The count of this clone is one. The V call is TRBV19, the J call TRBJ1-3, with a possible D match to TRBD1 (5 bases). CDR1 and CDR2 from the germline V gene are LNHDA and SQIVND (reference sequence). V was trimmed by 2 bases and J by 0 bases, leaving 14 bases between them. There are 17 residues in the CDR3. CDR3 protein: CASSILYGRDSGNTIYF. In nucleotides, the CDR3 is TGTGCCAGTAGTATATTATACGGCAGGGACTCTGGAAACACCATATATTTT. Combining the CDR3 with reference TRBV19 and TRBJ1-3 gives the whole variable domain DGGITQSPKYLFRKEGQNVTLSCEQNLNHDAMYWYRQDPGQGLRLIYYSQIVNDFQKGDIAEGYSVSREKKESFPLTVTSAQKNPTAFYLCASSILYGRDSGNTIYFGEGSWLTVV.

CDR3 protein: CASSSLAPEQYF. CDR3 nucleotides: TGTGCCAGCAGCTCACTAGCGCCCGAGCAGTACTTC. The chain has TRBV7-8 and TRBJ2-7; 7 bases are a match to TRBD2. Germline V gene sequence: CDR1 SGHVS, CDR2 FQNEAQ. The V segment lost 4 bases and the J segment 6 bases; nucleotides outside the gene matches: 3. This CDR3 contains 12 residues.

The chain is built from TRBV18 and TRBJ2-6; 11 bases align to TRBD1. CDR1 is KGHSH, CDR2 LQKENI, per germline. The CDR3 consists of 19 residues. Germline trimming cut 3 bases from V and 2 bases from J; bases unmatched to any gene: 9. In DNA form, the CDR3 reads TGTGCCAGCTCACCGGTTGGTGGACAGGGGGCGCCTGGGGCCAACGTCCTGACTTTC. This sequence encodes CASSPVGGQGAPGANVLTF.

The J gene is TRBJ1-4, the V gene TRBV2; D may be TRBD1 (6 bases). The CDR3 loop spans 15 amino acids. The V end was cut by 6 bases, the J end by 4 bases, with 15 bases between. CDR1 and CDR2 from the germline V gene are SNHLY and FYNNEI. DNA for the CDR3: TGTGCCAGCAGGTTCGGGACACGGAATAATGAAAAACTGTTTTTT. Translated: CASRFGTRNNEKLFF.

The chain is built from TRBV5-4 and TRBJ1-1, with D maybe TRBD1 (5 bases). The CDR3 runs 15 residues. With 4 bases removed from V and 4 bases from J, the gap between germline ends came to 17 bases. CDR1 and CDR2 from the germline V gene are SGHNT and YYREEE (reference sequence). The CDR3 here is CASSPTFGDSTEAFF. CDR3 bases: TGTGCCAGCAGCCCGACCTTTGGCGACAGCACTGAAGCTTTCTTT.

This clone was seen just once. Other DNA sequences from this sample encode an identical CDR3 as well. The chain joins TRBV9 to TRBJ2-1; D is possibly TRBD2 (7 bases). Deletions cut 0 bases from V and 2 bases from J, with 12 bases between. The CDR3 consists of 16 residues. The germline CDR1 and CDR2 sequences are SGDLS and YYNGEE. The CDR3 here is CASSVVGGGTYNEQFF. The DNA for the CDR3 is TGTGCCAGCAGCGTAGTGGGGGGGGGCACCTACAATGAGCAGTTCTTC.

The CDR3 nucleotides read TGTGCCAGCAGGCGGGGGCTTATAGATACGCAGTATTTT. Protein product: CASRRGLIDTQYF. The chain joins TRBV27 to TRBJ2-3, with a weak D call TRBD2 (7 bases). Trimming removed 6 bases from V and 5 bases from J, with 12 bases in between. CDR1 and CDR2 (germline): MNHEY, SMNVEV (reference sequence). The CDR3 runs to 13 residues.

V gene TRBV9 combines with J gene TRBJ1-1; D is possibly TRBD1 (6 bases). The CDR3 sequence is 15 residues long. Trimming took off 3 bases at V and 1 base at J, with 13 bases between the two ends. Germline loops: CDR1 SGDLS, CDR2 YYNGEE. The CDR3 DNA follows: TGTGCCAGCAGCGCTCCCGCAGGGGAGAACACTGAAGCTTTCTTT. The encoded protein is CASSAPAGENTEAFF. Full variable domain (missing parts from reference TRBV9 and TRBJ1-1): DSGVTQTPKHLITATGQRVTLRCSPRSGDLSVYWYQQSLDQGLQFLIQYYNGEERAKGNILERFSAQQFPDLHSELNLSSLELGDSALYFCASSAPAGENTEAFFGQGTRLTVV.

The V gene is TRBV2, the J gene TRBJ1-4, with D possibly TRBD1 on 5 matching bases. Trimming took off 3 bases at V and 1 base at J, with 9 bases between the two ends. This CDR3 comprises 15 residues. Germline V CDR1 and CDR2: SNHLY, FYNNEI. The CDR3 DNA sequence: TGTGCCAGCAGTGAGTCAGGGCTAACTAATGAAAAACTGTTTTTT. It yields the protein CASSESGLTNEKLFF.

The CDR3 here is CASSGGTDTQYF. The CDR3 DNA sequence: TGTGCCAGCAGCGGCGGCACAGATACGCAGTATTTT. This chain joins TRBV9 and TRBJ2-3, with unresolved D. The V gene lost 3 bases and the J gene lost 1 base, with 3 bases spanning the gap. The CDR3 loop spans 12 amino acids. Germline assignment: CDR1 SGDLS and CDR2 YYNGEE.

This chain connects TRBV19 to TRBJ1-1; tentatively, D is TRBD1 (5 bases). Per germline, CDR1 LNHDA and CDR2 SQIVND (reference sequence). The CDR3 loop spans 15 amino acids. V lost 3 bases and J 1 base, leaving 12 bases between the germline ends. The CDR3 sequence is CASSIQGYTNTEAFF. The CDR3 nucleotides are TGTGCCAGTAGTATCCAGGGCTACACGAACACTGAAGCTTTCTTT.

V gene TRBV29-1 combines with J gene TRBJ2-4; TRBD1 aligns across 9 bases. The V gene's germline CDR1 is SQVTM and CDR2 ANQGSEA. After removal of 6 bases from V and 4 bases from J, the junction contained 7 bases not matched to a gene. The CDR3 contains 14 residues. CDR3 amino acids: CSVGEGTGKNIQYF. The CDR3 nucleotides are TGCAGCGTGGGGGAGGGGACAGGGAAAAACATTCAGTACTTC.

This chain joins TRBV19 and TRBJ2-7, with D maybe TRBD1 (5 bases). Germline V gene lookup returns CDR1 LNHDA and CDR2 SQIVND (reference sequence). This CDR3 is 13 amino acids long. V lost 2 bases and J 1 base, leaving 6 bases between the germline ends. The CDR3 nucleotides read TGTGCCAGTAGTATACAGGGTTCCTACGAGCAGTACTTC. Its protein product is CASSIQGSYEQYF. The variable domain in full, completed from reference TRBV19 and TRBJ2-7, reads DGGITQSPKYLFRKEGQNVTLSCEQNLNHDAMYWYRQDPGQGLRLIYYSQIVNDFQKGDIAEGYSVSREKKESFPLTVTSAQKNPTAFYLCASSIQGSYEQYFGPGTRLTVT.